This TCR beta chain originates from a study of beta chain features in type 1 diabetes. Expressed TCRB transcripts were sequenced because the entire RNA isolate underwent reverse transcription. This table comes from immunoSEQ multiplex PCR, and its TCRdb copy is limited to in-frame clones, with some not included. The sample has almost 350,000 clones; about 19% are singletons. Sorting that relied on CD45RO/CCR7/CD25/CD127/CD95/CD27 yielded CD4+ naive, central memory, regulatory and stem cell-like memory cells. This clone has more than one count but fewer than ten. Germline V gene data show CDR1 as SGHRS and CDR2 as YFSETQ. The ends were cut back, 4 bases at V and 3 bases at J, with 14 bases in the middle. The CDR3 runs to 14 residues.

The sequenced sample consisted of naive CD4+ T cells from blood. The source of this sequence is a woman younger than 30 in good health. The chain has TRBV5-1 and TRBJ2-7; tentative D call: TRBD1 (6 bases). The CDR3 DNA reads TGCGCCAGCAGCGTCCGGGACAACGTCTACGAGCAGTACTTC. Residues: CASSVRDNVYEQYF. Supplemented by reference TRBV5-1 and TRBJ2-7, the full variable domain reads KAGVTQTPRYLIKTRGQQVTLSCSPISGHRSVSWYQQTPGQGLQFLFEYFSETQRNKGNFPGRFSGRQFSNSRSEMNVSTLELGDSALYLCASSVRDNVYEQYFGPGTRLTVT.